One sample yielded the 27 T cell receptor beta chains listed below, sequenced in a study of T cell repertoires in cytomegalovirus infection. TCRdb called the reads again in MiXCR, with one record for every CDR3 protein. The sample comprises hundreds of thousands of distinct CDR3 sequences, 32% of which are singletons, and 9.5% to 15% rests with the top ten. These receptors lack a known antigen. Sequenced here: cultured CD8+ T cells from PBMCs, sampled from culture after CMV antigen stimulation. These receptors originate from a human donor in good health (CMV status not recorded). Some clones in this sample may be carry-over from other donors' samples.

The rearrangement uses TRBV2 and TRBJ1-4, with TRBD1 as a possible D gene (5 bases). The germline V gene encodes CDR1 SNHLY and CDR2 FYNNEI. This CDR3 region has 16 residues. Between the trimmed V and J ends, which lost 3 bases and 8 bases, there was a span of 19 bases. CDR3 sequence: CASSELTGAAGEKLFF. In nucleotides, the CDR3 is TGTGCCAGCAGTGAGCTTACTGGGGCAGCGGGAGAAAAACTGTTTTTT.

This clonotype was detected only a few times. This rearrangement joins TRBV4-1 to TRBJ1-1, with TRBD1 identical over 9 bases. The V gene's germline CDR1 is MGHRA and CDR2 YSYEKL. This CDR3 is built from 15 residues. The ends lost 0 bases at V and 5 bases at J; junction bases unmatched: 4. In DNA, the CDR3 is TGCGCCAGCAGCCAAGATCGGACAGGGGCGACTGAAGCTTTCTTT. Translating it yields CASSQDRTGATEAFF.

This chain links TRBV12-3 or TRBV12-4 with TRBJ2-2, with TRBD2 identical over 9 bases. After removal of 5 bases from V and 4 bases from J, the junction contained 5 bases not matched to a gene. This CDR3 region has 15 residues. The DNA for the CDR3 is TGTGCCAGCAGTCCAGCGGGGGGAGGCACCGGGGAGCTGTTTTTT. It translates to CASSPAGGGTGELFF.

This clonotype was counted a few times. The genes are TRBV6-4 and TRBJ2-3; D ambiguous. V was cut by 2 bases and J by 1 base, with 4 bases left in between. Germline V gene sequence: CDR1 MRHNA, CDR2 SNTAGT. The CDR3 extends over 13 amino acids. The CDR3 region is CASSDVGTDTQYF. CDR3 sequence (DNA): TGTGCCAGCAGTGACGTGGGCACAGATACGCAGTATTTT.

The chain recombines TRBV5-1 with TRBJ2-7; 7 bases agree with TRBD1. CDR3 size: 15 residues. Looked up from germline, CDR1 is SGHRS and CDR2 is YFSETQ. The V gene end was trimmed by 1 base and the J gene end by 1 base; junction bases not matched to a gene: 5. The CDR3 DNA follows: TGCGCCAGCAGCTTGTCATCGGACAGGTCCTACGAGCAGTACGTC. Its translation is CASSLSSDRSYEQYV.

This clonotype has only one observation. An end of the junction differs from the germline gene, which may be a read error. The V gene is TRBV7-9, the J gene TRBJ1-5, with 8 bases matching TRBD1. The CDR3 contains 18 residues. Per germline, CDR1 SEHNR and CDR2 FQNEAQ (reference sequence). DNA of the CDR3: TGTGCCAACAGCTCTTCGGGACAGGCATTATATGGCAATCAGCCCCAGCATTTT. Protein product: CANSSSGQALYGNQPQHF. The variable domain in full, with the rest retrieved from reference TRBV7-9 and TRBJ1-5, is DTGVSQNPRHKITKRGQNVTFRCDPISEHNRLYWYRQTLGQGPEFLTYFQNEAQLEKSRLLSDRFSAERPKGSFSTLEIQRTEQGDSAMYLCANSSSGQALYGNQPQHFGDGTRLSIL.

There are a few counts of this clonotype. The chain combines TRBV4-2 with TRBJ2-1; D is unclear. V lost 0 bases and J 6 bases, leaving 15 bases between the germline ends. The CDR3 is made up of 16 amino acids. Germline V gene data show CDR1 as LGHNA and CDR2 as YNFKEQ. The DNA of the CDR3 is TGTGCCAGCAGCCAAGATCCGAGTAGTTCGGGCAATGAGCAGTTCTTC. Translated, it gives CASSQDPSSSGNEQFF.

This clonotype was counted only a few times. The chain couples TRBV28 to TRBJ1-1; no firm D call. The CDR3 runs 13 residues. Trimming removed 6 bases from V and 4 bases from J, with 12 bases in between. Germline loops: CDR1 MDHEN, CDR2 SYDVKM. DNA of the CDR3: TGTGCCAGCAGGCCGTTAATTGTCACTGAAGCTTTCTTT. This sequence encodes CASRPLIVTEAFF.

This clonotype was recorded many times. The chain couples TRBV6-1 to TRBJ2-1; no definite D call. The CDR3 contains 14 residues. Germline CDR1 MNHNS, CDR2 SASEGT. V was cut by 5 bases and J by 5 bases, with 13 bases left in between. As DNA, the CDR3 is TGTGCCAGCAGTTCCCCTTGGAATGACAATGAGCAGTTCTTC. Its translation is CASSSPWNDNEQFF.

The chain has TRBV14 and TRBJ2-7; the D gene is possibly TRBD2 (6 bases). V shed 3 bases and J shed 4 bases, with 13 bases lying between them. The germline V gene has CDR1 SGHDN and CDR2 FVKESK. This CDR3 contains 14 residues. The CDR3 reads CASSHPQEGYEQYF. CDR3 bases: TGTGCCAGCAGCCACCCCCAGGAGGGGTACGAGCAGTACTTC.

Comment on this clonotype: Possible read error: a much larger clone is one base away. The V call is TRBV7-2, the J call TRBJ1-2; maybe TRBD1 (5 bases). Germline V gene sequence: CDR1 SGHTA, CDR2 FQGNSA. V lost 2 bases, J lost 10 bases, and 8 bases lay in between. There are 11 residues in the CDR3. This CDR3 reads CASSLRDDYTF. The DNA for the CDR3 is TGTGCCAGCAGCTTAAGGGACGACTACACCTTC.

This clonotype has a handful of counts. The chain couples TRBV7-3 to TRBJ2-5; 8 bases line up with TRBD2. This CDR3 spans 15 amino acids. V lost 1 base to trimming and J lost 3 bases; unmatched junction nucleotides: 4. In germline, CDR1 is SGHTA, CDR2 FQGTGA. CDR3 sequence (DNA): TGTGCCAGCAGCTTAAGTAGCGGGGTCAAAGAGACCCAGTACTTC. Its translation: CASSLSSGVKETQYF.

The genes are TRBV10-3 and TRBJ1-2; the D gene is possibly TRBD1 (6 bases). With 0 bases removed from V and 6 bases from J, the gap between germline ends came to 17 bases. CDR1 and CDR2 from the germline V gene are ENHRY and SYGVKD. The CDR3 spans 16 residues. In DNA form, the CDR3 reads TGTGCCATCAGTGAGTCTCCCTTCGACAGGAGGAATGGCTACACCTTC. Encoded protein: CAISESPFDRRNGYTF.

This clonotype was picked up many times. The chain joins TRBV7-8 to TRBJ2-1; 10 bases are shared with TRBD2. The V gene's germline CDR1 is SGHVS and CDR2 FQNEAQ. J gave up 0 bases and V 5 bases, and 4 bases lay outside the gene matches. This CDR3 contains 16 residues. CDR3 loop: CASSRTSGVSYNEQFF. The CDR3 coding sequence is TGTGCCAGCAGCCGCACTAGCGGGGTCTCCTACAATGAGCAGTTCTTC.

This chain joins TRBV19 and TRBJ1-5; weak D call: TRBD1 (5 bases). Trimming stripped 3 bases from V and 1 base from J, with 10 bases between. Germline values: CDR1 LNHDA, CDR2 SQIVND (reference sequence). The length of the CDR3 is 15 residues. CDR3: CASSILTASNQPQHF. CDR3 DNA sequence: TGTGCCAGTAGTATTTTGACAGCGAGCAATCAGCCCCAGCATTTT.

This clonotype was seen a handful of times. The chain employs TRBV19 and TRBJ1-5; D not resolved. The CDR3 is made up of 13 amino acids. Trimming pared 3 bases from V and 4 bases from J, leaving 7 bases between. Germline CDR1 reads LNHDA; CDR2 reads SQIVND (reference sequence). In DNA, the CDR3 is TGTGCCAGTAGTATTTTTTTTAATCAGCCCCAGCATTTT. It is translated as CASSIFFNQPQHF.

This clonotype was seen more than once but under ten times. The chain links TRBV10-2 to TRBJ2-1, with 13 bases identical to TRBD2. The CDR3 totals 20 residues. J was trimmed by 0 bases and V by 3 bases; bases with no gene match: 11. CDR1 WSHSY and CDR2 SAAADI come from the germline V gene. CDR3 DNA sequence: TGCGCCAGCAGTGATGCCCCGGGACTAGCGGGGAAAAGCTCCTACAATGAGCAGTTCTTC. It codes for CASSDAPGLAGKSSYNEQFF.

CDR3 in DNA: TGTGCCAGCAGCAGATGGGACAGCACTGAAGCTTTCTTT. It yields the protein CASSRWDSTEAFF. The chain is built from TRBV7-3 and TRBJ1-1; 7 bases line up with TRBD1. V gave up 5 bases and J gave up 4 bases; unmatched junction bases: 4. The CDR3 is made up of 13 amino acids. CDR1 is SGHTA, CDR2 FQGTGA, per germline.

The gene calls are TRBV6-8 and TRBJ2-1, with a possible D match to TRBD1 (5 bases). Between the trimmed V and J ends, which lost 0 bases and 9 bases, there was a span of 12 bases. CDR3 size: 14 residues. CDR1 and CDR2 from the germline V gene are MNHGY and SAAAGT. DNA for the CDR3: TGTGCCAGCAGTTACTCGCCTCAGGGTACTGAGCAGTTCTTC. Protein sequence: CASSYSPQGTEQFF.

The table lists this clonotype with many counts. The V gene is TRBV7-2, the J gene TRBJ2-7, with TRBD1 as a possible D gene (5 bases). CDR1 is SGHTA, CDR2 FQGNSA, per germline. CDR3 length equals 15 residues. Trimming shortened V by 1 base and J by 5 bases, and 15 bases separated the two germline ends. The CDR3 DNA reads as TGTGCCAGCAGCTTAGGCTGGCAGGGATACCACGAGCAGTACGTC. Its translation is CASSLGWQGYHEQYV.

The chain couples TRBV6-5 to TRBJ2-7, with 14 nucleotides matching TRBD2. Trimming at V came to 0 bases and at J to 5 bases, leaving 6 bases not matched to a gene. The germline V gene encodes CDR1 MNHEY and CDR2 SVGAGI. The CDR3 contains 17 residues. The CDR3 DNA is TGTGCCAGCAGTTACTCGGGACTAGCGGGGGAGATCGACGAGCAGTACTTC. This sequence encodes CASSYSGLAGEIDEQYF.

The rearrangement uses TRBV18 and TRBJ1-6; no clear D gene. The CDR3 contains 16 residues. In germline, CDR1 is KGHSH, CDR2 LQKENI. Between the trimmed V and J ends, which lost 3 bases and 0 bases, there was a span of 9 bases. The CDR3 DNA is TGTGCCAGCTCACCGGAACCGAGCTCCTATAATTCACCCCTCCACTTT. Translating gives CASSPEPSSYNSPLHF. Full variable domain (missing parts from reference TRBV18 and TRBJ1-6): NAGVMQNPRHLVRRRGQEARLRCSPMKGHSHVYWYRQLPEEGLKFMVYLQKENIIDESGMPKERFSAEFPKEGPSILRIQQVVRGDSAAYFCASSPEPSSYNSPLHFGNGTRLTVT.

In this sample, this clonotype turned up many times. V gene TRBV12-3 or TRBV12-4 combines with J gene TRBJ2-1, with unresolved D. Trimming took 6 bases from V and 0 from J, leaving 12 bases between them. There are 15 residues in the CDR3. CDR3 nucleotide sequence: TGTGCCAGCAGGGTTAGTCCGAGCTCCTACAATGAGCAGTTCTTC. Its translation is CASRVSPSSYNEQFF.

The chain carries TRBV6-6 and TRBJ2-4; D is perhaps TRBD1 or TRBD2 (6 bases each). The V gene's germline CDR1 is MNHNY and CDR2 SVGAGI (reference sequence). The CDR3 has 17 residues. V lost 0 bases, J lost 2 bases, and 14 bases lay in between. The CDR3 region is CASSYSRGVLSKNIQYF. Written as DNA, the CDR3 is TGTGCCAGCAGTTACTCGAGGGGGGTCTTGTCCAAAAACATTCAGTACTTC.

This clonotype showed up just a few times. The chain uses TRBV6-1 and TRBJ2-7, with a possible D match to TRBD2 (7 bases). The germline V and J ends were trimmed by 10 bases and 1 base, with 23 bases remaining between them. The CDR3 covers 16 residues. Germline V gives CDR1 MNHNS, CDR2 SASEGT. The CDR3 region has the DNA TGTGCCACCCTTGGCGGGGGCCTACTTGGATCCTACGAGCAGTACTTC. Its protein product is CATLGGGLLGSYEQYF.

The DNA of the CDR3 is TGTGCCAGCAGAATCACCGGGACAGGGAGGTACGAGCAGTACGTC. Its protein is CASRITGTGRYEQYV. The rearrangement joins TRBV27 to TRBJ2-7, with TRBD1 matching over 9 bases. CDR1 is MNHEY and CDR2 is SMNVEV in the germline V gene (reference sequence). V lost 6 bases to trimming and J lost 4 bases; unmatched junction nucleotides: 10. The CDR3 runs to 15 residues.

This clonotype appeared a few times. As DNA, the CDR3 is TGTGCCAGCAGTTTTACGGGTCTATCACCCCTCCACTTT. It is translated as CASSFTGLSPLHF. V gene TRBV27 combines with J gene TRBJ1-6; D unresolved. Trimming stripped 3 bases from V and 10 bases from J, with 10 bases between. Germline V gives CDR1 MNHEY, CDR2 SMNVEV (reference sequence). The CDR3 totals 13 residues.